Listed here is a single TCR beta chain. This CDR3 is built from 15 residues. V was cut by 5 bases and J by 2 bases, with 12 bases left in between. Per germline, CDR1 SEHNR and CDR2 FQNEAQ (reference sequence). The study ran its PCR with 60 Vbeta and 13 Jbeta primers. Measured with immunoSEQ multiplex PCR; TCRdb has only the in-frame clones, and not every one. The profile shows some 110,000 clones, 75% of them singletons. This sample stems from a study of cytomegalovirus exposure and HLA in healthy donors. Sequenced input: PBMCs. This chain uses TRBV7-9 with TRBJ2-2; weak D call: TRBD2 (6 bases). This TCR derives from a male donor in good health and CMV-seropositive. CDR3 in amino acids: CASSTGDGNTGELFF. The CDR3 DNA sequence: TGTGCCAGCAGCACGGGGGACGGTAACACCGGGGAGCTGTTTTTT.